This TCR beta chain was identified during a study of T cells in Graves' hyperthyroidism and ophthalmopathy. Researchers took RNA transcripts and amplified the TCR beta CDR3 regions from them. An initial round of RT-PCR targeting the TCR CDR3 relied on the HTBI primer set. TCRdb fed the multiplex PCR reads into MiXCR, producing one record per CDR3 protein. The top ten clones hold about 8.3% of a sample with 610,000 or so distinct CDR3 sequences, roughly 46% of them seen once. This clonotype was found many times. When ophthalmopathy did not progress within 18 months, Graves' hyperthyroidism was considered stable. Aged 18 to 65, the patients had hyperthyroidism that was newly diagnosed and had lasted under 2 months. Sequenced material: peripheral blood or thyroid tissue (not recorded which). The TCR was taken from a woman between 18 and 29 years old with Graves' hyperthyroidism.

The CDR3 DNA sequence: TGTGCCAGCAGCTTAGAGACAGGGGGCTATGGCTACACCTTC. Its protein product is CASSLETGGYGYTF. The chain links TRBV7-2 to TRBJ1-2; TRBD1 aligns across 9 bases. The length of the CDR3 is 14 residues. V dropped 1 base and J dropped 4; count of bases not matched to a gene: 1. The germline V gene encodes CDR1 SGHTA and CDR2 FQGNSA.